This T cell receptor (beta chain) originates from a study of OX40 agonist ivuxolimab in advanced cancers. A note on the overall study: Ivuxolimab, which targeted the costimulatory receptor OX40 (CD134), was an agonistic, fully human IgG2 monoclonal antibody. Intravenous ivuxolimab was administered to patients every 2 weeks at six dose levels: 0.01, 0.1, 0.3, 1.5, 3 and 10 mg/kg. Among the approximately 50 dose-escalation patients, 19 had hepatocellular carcinoma, 15 melanoma, 9 renal cell carcinoma and 9 head and neck cancer. In the dose-escalation cohort, over 65% of patients were male, and the mean age was around 60 years, with a range of 23 to 79. Patients were allowed to have had prior anti-PD-1, anti-PD-L1 or anti-CTLA-4 therapy, and approximately 40% of the dose-escalation patients had been treated with checkpoint inhibitors. Three dose-escalation patients achieved partial responses, one with hepatocellular carcinoma and two with cutaneous melanoma. Peripheral TCRbeta sequencing aimed to test whether ivuxolimab altered TCR sequence diversity and caused clonal T-cell expansion. The paper reports the monotherapy dose-escalation portion (N = 52 patients) of the phase I ivuxolimab trial. Broad study findings and their caveats: Low levels of normalized T-cell clonal expansion were also seen in some patients who did not respond. At doses from 0.1 to 3.0 mg/kg, clonal expansion was seen in both CD4+ and CD8+ blood T cells between baseline and week 6. Which antigens the clonally expanded peripheral T cells were specific for was not determined. Partial responders in the 0.1-3.0 mg/kg groups had among the lowest normalized peripheral clonal expansion, especially among CD8+ T cells. After ivuxolimab, expanded clones were on average more numerous among CD8+ T cells than among CD4+ T cells.

Trimming removed 0 bases from V and 10 bases from J, leaving 13 bases between the germline ends. The CDR3 has 14 amino acids, counting the end cysteine and phenylalanine. This entry keeps only the CDR3 DNA: 42 bases, framed from base 1. CDR1 GTSNPN and CDR2 SVGIG are derived from the germline V gene (reference sequence). Patients with a history of autoimmune disease or receiving systemic immunosuppression were excluded from the trial. In every dose cohort, peripheral blood was drawn for TCR sequencing at baseline, cycle 4 day 1, and cycle 7 day 1. The samples were drawn from a first-in-human, open-label, multicenter phase I dose-escalation trial of ivuxolimab. Adults with locally advanced or metastatic melanoma, renal cell, hepatocellular, or head and neck squamous cell carcinoma were enrolled in the trial. CD4+ and CD8+ T cells were sorted separately from peripheral blood before TCR sequencing. This clone came up a few times. There is no known antigen for this receptor. No base quality values were provided; no much bigger clone lies one nucleotide off.

To sequence the TCRbeta CDR3 region, genomic DNA was isolated from the sorted cells. TCRbeta CDR3 regions were sequenced using the immunoSEQ Assay. This is the immuneACCESS table as TCRdb keeps it, with only in-frame sequences that have V and J called. A part of the clones is gone; compared with another copy, unresolved V genes explain less than half, and the rest is unexplained. The sample data list fewer than 25,000 clones, and roughly 66% of these were observed just once. Approximately 18% of the sample is held by the ten biggest clonotypes. This TCR came from an adult with an advanced solid tumor such as melanoma, head and neck, liver or kidney cancer. This sample comprised CD4+ or CD8+ T cells sorted from blood, obtained in a trial of the OX40 agonist ivuxolimab. The chain joins TRBV30 to TRBJ1-6; TRBD1 might be the D gene, on 6 matching bases. The CDR3 corresponds to CAWSVLGGRSPLHF. The nucleotides are TGTGCCTGGAGTGTATTGGGGGGCAGATCACCCCTCCACTTT.